These T cell receptor beta chains were read from a single sample in a study of blood T cells in healthy people across ages. TCRdb fed the 5' RACE reads into MiXCR, producing one record per CDR3 protein. The table shows fewer than 950,000 distinct CDR3 sequences, with 53% occurring only once. Sequenced material: blood. All receptors come from an elderly man in good health. CDR3s include the opening cysteine and the closing phenylalanine or tryptophan. D genes are given only for firm matches. The listing skips clone size in some rows; elsewhere it reads once, few, many or a size class.

V: TRBV7-2
D: TRBD2
size: .
J: TRBJ2-7
CDR3: CASSSSGTSGYEQYF
DNA: TGTGCCAGCAGCTCGTCCGGGACTAGCGGCTACGAGCAGTACTTC

V: TRBV12-3/TRBV12-4
D: .
size: .
J: TRBJ2-7
CDR3: CASRGGGRKLEQYF
DNA: TGTGCCAGCAGGGGAGGGGGACGCAAACTCGAGCAGTACTTC

V: TRBV29-1
D: TRBD1
size: .
J: TRBJ2-5
CDR3: CSVGQGAGETQYF
DNA: TGCAGCGTAGGACAGGGGGCGGGGGAGACCCAGTACTTC

V: TRBV20-1
D: .
size: .
J: TRBJ2-7
CDR3: CSAPPGQSYEQYF
DNA: TGCAGTGCCCCCCCCGGACAGTCATACGAGCAGTACTTC

V: TRBV10-3
D: .
size: .
J: TRBJ2-1
CDR3: CATRETTYEQFF
DNA: TGTGCCACCAGGGAGACCACCTACGAGCAGTTCTTC

V: TRBV28
D: .
size: .
J: TRBJ2-1
CDR3: CASSSQRLLWPNEQFF
DNA: TGTGCCAGCAGTTCCCAACGACTATTGTGGCCCAATGAGCAGTTCTTC

V: TRBV24-1
D: .
size: .
J: TRBJ2-1
CDR3: CATSPGESYNEQFF
DNA: TGTGCCACCAGTCCGGGAGAATCCTACAATGAGCAGTTCTTC

V: TRBV5-5
D: .
size: few
J: TRBJ2-1
CDR3: CASSPGHLGSYNEQFF
DNA: TGTGCCAGCAGCCCGGGACACCTGGGCTCCTACAATGAGCAGTTCTTC

V: TRBV12-3/TRBV12-4
D: .
size: few
J: TRBJ1-2
CDR3: CASSLSQGVFYGYTF
DNA: TGTGCCAGCAGTTTAAGCCAGGGTGTGTTCTATGGCTACACCTTC

V: TRBV30
D: .
size: .
J: TRBJ2-6
CDR3: CAWSQGTLSGANVLTF
DNA: TGTGCCTGGAGTCAGGGAACCCTATCTGGGGCCAACGTCCTGACTTTC

V: TRBV9
D: TRBD1
size: .
J: TRBJ2-3
CDR3: CASSAGTGPQTSAYF
DNA: TGTGCCAGCAGCGCAGGGACAGGGCCCCAAACCAGCGCGTATTTT

V: TRBV7-2
D: .
size: few
J: TRBJ2-7
CDR3: CASSLGTIATYEQYF
DNA: TGTGCCAGCAGCTTAGGGACAATCGCAACCTACGAGCAGTACTTC

V: TRBV20-1
D: TRBD1
size: few
J: TRBJ1-4
CDR3: CSARDWGQTNEKLFF
DNA: TGCAGTGCTAGAGATTGGGGACAGACTAATGAAAAACTGTTTTTT

V: TRBV14
D: .
size: once
J: TRBJ1-2
CDR3: CASSLTGLYGYTF
DNA: TGTGCCAGCAGCCTGACAGGCCTCTATGGCTACACCTTC

V: TRBV20-1
D: TRBD2
size: .
J: TRBJ2-7
CDR3: CSAEGRSGRRGTYEQYF
DNA: TGCAGTGCTGAGGGGAGAAGCGGGAGAAGGGGGACCTACGAGCAGTACTTC

V: TRBV20-1
D: .
size: .
J: TRBJ1-4
CDR3: CSATPGHSNEKLFF
DNA: TGCAGTGCCACTCCGGGACACTCGAATGAAAAACTGTTTTTT

V: TRBV12-3/TRBV12-4
D: .
size: .
J: TRBJ2-5
CDR3: CASSLALNPIRGTQYF
DNA: TGTGCCAGCAGTTTAGCGCTCAACCCAATCAGGGGGACCCAGTACTTC

V: TRBV6-4
D: .
size: once
J: TRBJ2-3
CDR3: CASSDSISPTDTQYF
DNA: TGTGCCAGCAGTGACTCGATCTCCCCCACAGATACGCAGTATTTT

V: TRBV28
D: TRBD1
size: .
J: TRBJ2-2
CDR3: CASSFNDRGNTGELFF
DNA: TGTGCCAGCAGTTTCAACGACAGGGGAAACACCGGGGAGCTGTTTTTT

V: TRBV5-1
D: .
size: few
J: TRBJ2-5
CDR3: CASSLVGIRETQYF
DNA: TGCGCCAGCAGCTTGGTAGGGATTCGTGAGACCCAGTACTTC

V: TRBV3-1
D: TRBD2
size: .
J: TRBJ2-5
CDR3: CASSQGLAGVGETQYF
DNA: TGTGCCAGCAGCCAAGGCCTAGCGGGAGTGGGTGAGACCCAGTACTTC

V: TRBV29-1
D: .
size: few
J: TRBJ2-3
CDR3: CSVDEGFDTQYF
DNA: TGCAGCGTTGATGAGGGGTTTGATACGCAGTATTTT

V: TRBV27
D: TRBD2
size: .
J: TRBJ2-1
CDR3: CASSPLGLDYNEQFF
DNA: TGTGCCAGCAGCCCGCTGGGACTAGATTACAATGAGCAGTTCTTC

V: TRBV20-1
D: TRBD2
size: .
J: TRBJ2-1
CDR3: CSARDATAGGPDNEQFF
DNA: TGCAGTGCTAGAGATGCCACGGCGGGAGGGCCCGACAATGAGCAGTTCTTC

V: TRBV12-3/TRBV12-4
D: TRBD2
size: .
J: TRBJ2-1
CDR3: CASKAAGAGYNEQFF
DNA: TGTGCCAGCAAAGCGGCGGGAGCAGGCTACAATGAGCAGTTCTTC

V: TRBV20-1
D: .
size: .
J: TRBJ1-5
CDR3: CSANPPGGNNQPQHF
DNA: TGCAGTGCCAATCCCCCTGGAGGGAACAATCAGCCCCAGCATTTT

V: TRBV7-2
D: .
size: .
J: TRBJ1-1
CDR3: CASSRGEWGVEAFF
DNA: TGTGCCAGCAGCCGGGGTGAATGGGGGGTCGAAGCTTTCTTT

V: TRBV28
D: .
size: .
J: TRBJ2-3
CDR3: CASRNQGPTDTQYF
DNA: TGTGCCAGCAGGAATCAGGGCCCCACAGATACGCAGTATTTT

V: TRBV6-1
D: .
size: .
J: TRBJ2-7
CDR3: CASSEAWGNYEQYF
DNA: TGTGCCAGCAGTGAAGCGTGGGGGAACTACGAGCAGTACTTC

V: TRBV25-1
D: TRBD1
size: .
J: TRBJ1-2
CDR3: CASSTGTGNFGYGYTF
DNA: TGTGCCAGCAGTACCGGGACAGGGAATTTCGGCTATGGCTACACCTTC

V: TRBV28
D: TRBD2
size: .
J: TRBJ2-5
CDR3: CASIGTSGRALNEQYF
DNA: TGTGCCAGCATCGGGACTAGCGGGAGGGCCTTGAATGAGCAGTACTTC

V: TRBV10-2
D: TRBD2
size: few
J: TRBJ2-1
CDR3: CASIRSGSSYNEQFF
DNA: TGCGCCAGCATTCGTAGCGGGAGCTCCTACAATGAGCAGTTCTTC

V: TRBV27
D: .
size: .
J: TRBJ2-1
CDR3: CASSLFLGYNEQFF
DNA: TGTGCCAGCAGTTTATTCCTGGGGTACAATGAGCAGTTCTTC

V: TRBV2
D: .
size: few
J: TRBJ2-7
CDR3: CASSVWTVERNEQYF
DNA: TGTGCCAGCAGTGTCTGGACGGTGGAGCGGAACGAGCAGTACTTC

V: TRBV7-2
D: .
size: few
J: TRBJ2-3
CDR3: CASSLARDWSRYAYF
DNA: TGTGCCAGCAGCTTAGCGCGGGACTGGTCCAGATACGCGTATTTT

V: TRBV20-1
D: .
size: .
J: TRBJ2-1
CDR3: CSARAPSVYYNEQFF
DNA: TGCAGTGCTAGAGCTCCTAGCGTATACTACAATGAGCAGTTCTTC

V: TRBV29-1
D: TRBD2
size: many
J: TRBJ2-7
CDR3: CSAREGPYEQYF
DNA: TGCAGCGCGCGGGAGGGCCCCTACGAGCAGTACTTC

V: TRBV21-1
D: .
size: .
J: TRBJ2-2
CDR3: CASRGDLAGAAGELFF
DNA: TGTGCCAGCAGGGGAGACCTAGCGGGAGCCGCCGGGGAGCTGTTTTTT

V: TRBV20-1
D: .
size: .
J: TRBJ2-1
CDR3: CSARVQQQGFNEQFF
DNA: TGCAGTGCTAGAGTACAGCAGCAGGGGTTCAATGAGCAGTTCTTC

V: TRBV7-9
D: .
size: .
J: TRBJ1-6
CDR3: CASSLGLLDLHF
DNA: TGTGCCAGCAGCTTAGGTTTACTGGACCTCCACTTT

V: TRBV6-5
D: TRBD2
size: .
J: TRBJ2-5
CDR3: CASFRTSGSLAETQYF
DNA: TGTGCCAGCTTCAGGACTAGCGGGAGTCTGGCAGAGACCCAGTACTTC

V: TRBV9
D: TRBD2
size: .
J: TRBJ2-1
CDR3: CASSVRAGTYNEQFF
DNA: TGTGCCAGCAGCGTACGAGCGGGGACTTACAATGAGCAGTTCTTC

V: TRBV6-1
D: .
size: .
J: TRBJ2-1
CDR3: CASRSFSYNEQFF
DNA: TGTGCCAGCAGATCATTCTCCTACAATGAGCAGTTCTTC